The 27 T cell receptor beta chains below were found in one sample sequenced in a study of identical twins. TCRdb independently ran MiXCR on the 5' RACE reads; one entry per CDR3 protein. This table has 690,000 or so distinct CDR3 sequences, around 6% appearing once. Sequencing was performed on naive T cells sorted from blood. The receptors were sampled from a man between 18 and 35 years old in good health.

This clonotype was counted ten times or more. The chain has TRBV5-1 and TRBJ1-4; D is uncertain. This CDR3 is 13 amino acids long. V was shortened by 0 bases and J by 5 bases, with 5 bases between the two germline ends. In germline, CDR1 is SGHRS, CDR2 YFSETQ. CDR3 sequence: CASSLVENEKLFF. The CDR3 region has the DNA TGCGCCAGCAGCTTGGTGGAGAATGAAAAACTGTTTTTT.

This clonotype was picked up a small number of times. The chain combines TRBV7-6 with TRBJ2-3; no reliable D call. The germline V gene encodes CDR1 SGHVS and CDR2 FNYEAQ. This CDR3 has 15 amino acids. With 1 base removed from V and 1 base from J, the gap between germline ends came to 9 bases. This CDR3 is CASSLGLIGTDTQYF. The DNA for the CDR3 is TGTGCCAGCAGCTTAGGGTTAATTGGCACAGATACGCAGTATTTT.

V usage is TRBV9 and J usage is TRBJ2-5; no firm D call. Trimming took 0 bases from V and 5 from J, leaving 14 bases between them. The V gene's germline CDR1 is SGDLS and CDR2 YYNGEE. This CDR3 has 15 residues. The CDR3 is CASSVEGRPGETQYF. Here the CDR3 DNA reads TGTGCCAGCAGCGTAGAGGGAAGGCCCGGCGAGACCCAGTACTTC. The variable domain in full, completed from reference TRBV9 and TRBJ2-5, reads DSGVTQTPKHLITATGQRVTLRCSPRSGDLSVYWYQQSLDQGLQFLIQYYNGEERAKGNILERFSAQQFPDLHSELNLSSLELGDSALYFCASSVEGRPGETQYFGPGTRLLVL.

This clonotype was counted at least ten times. This chain uses TRBV12-3 or TRBV12-4 with TRBJ2-2, with 9 bases lining up with TRBD1. Trimming took 8 bases from V and 5 from J; bases not matched to a gene: 12. CDR3 length: 16 amino acids. CDR3 coding DNA: TGTGCCAGCTCGTACCGGGACAGGGTGGATACCGGGGAGCTGTTTTTT. It encodes CASSYRDRVDTGELFF.

V is TRBV6-2 or TRBV6-3 and J is TRBJ2-7; D is ambiguous. Germline lookup yields CDR1 MNHEY and CDR2 SVGEGT. The length of the CDR3 is 14 residues. The V gene lost 4 bases and the J gene lost 1 base, with 11 bases spanning the gap. For the CDR3, the DNA is TGTGCCAGCAGTTCGTCCCCACCTTCCTACGAGCAGTACTTC. Protein sequence: CASSSSPPSYEQYF.

This clonotype was seen many times. This chain connects TRBV12-3 or TRBV12-4 to TRBJ2-3, with TRBD1 matching over 7 bases. V lost 2 bases and J lost 0; bases outside the gene matches: 2. The CDR3 loop spans 15 amino acids. This CDR3 is CASSLYRGSTDTQYF. The CDR3 region has the DNA TGTGCCAGCAGTTTATACAGGGGTAGCACAGATACGCAGTATTTT.

The rearrangement uses TRBV9 and TRBJ2-1; tentatively, D is TRBD2 (6 bases). The V end was cut by 7 bases, the J end by 0 bases, with 14 bases between. In germline, CDR1 is SGDLS, CDR2 YYNGEE. This CDR3 comprises 15 residues. CDR3 DNA sequence: TGTGCCAGCGGCCCGGGACTTCACTCCTACAATGAGCAGTTCTTC. Translating gives CASGPGLHSYNEQFF.

In this sample, this clonotype turned up many times. The rearrangement joins TRBV6-2 or TRBV6-3 to TRBJ1-1; D remains unclear. The germline V gene has CDR1 MNHEY and CDR2 SVGEGT. The V end lost 6 bases, the J end lost 6 bases, and 11 bases lay between the germline ends. The CDR3 is 12 amino acids. CDR3 sequence (DNA): TGTGCCAGCAGCTCCACCCGGGCTGAAGCTTTCTTT. Its protein product is CASSSTRAEAFF.

This clonotype was observed a handful of times. V is TRBV9 and J is TRBJ2-2; 11 bases are a match to TRBD1. Unmatched junction bases numbered 6, after V lost 3 bases and J lost 5 bases. The CDR3 has 16 amino acids. Germline V gene lookup returns CDR1 SGDLS and CDR2 YYNGEE. The CDR3 DNA reads as TGTGCCAGCAGCGCCACGGGACAGGGGGGTACCGGGGAGCTGTTTTTT. Its protein product is CASSATGQGGTGELFF.

This clonotype was picked up many times. CDR3 sequence: CSVVPRLGGGTYNEQFF. The CDR3 DNA reads TGCAGCGTTGTTCCCAGGTTGGGGGGAGGGACGTACAATGAGCAGTTCTTC. The chain uses TRBV29-1 and TRBJ2-1; TRBD2 aligns across 7 bases. The germline gives CDR1 SQVTM, CDR2 ANQGSEA. J lost 4 bases, V lost 4 bases, and 16 bases had no gene match. The CDR3 has 17 residues.

CDR3 amino acids: CASSPNQGYGYTF. As DNA, the CDR3 is TGTGCCAGCAGCCCGAATCAGGGTTATGGCTACACCTTC. V and J are TRBV11-2 and TRBJ1-2, with D tentatively TRBD1 (5 bases). Germline values: CDR1 SGHAT, CDR2 FQNNGV. V shed 5 bases and J shed 5 bases, with 12 bases lying between them. CDR3 length: 13 residues.

CDR3 sequence (DNA): TGTGCCAGCAGTGACGGGGTTGGCGGGAGCTCCTACAATGAGCAGTTCTTC. This translates into CASSDGVGGSSYNEQFF. The chain employs TRBV6-4 and TRBJ2-1; 7 positions match TRBD2. The CDR3 loop spans 17 amino acids. V lost 2 bases and J lost 0; bases outside the gene matches: 7. Per the germline V gene, CDR1 is MRHNA and CDR2 is SNTAGT.

This clonotype was counted at least ten times. The rearrangement uses TRBV7-6 and TRBJ2-3, with a tentative D call TRBD1 (5 bases). The CDR3 sequence is 14 residues long. V was trimmed by 4 bases and J by 3 bases, leaving 11 bases between them. Looked up from germline, CDR1 is SGHVS and CDR2 is FNYEAQ. Written as DNA, the CDR3 is TGTGCCAGCAGCTCCAGGGCATATACAGATACGCAGTATTTT. It codes for CASSSRAYTDTQYF.

This rearrangement joins TRBV18 to TRBJ2-5; 11 bases match TRBD1. Germline V CDR1 and CDR2: KGHSH, LQKENI. This CDR3 spans 15 amino acids. V trimming: 6 bases; J trimming: 6 bases; junction bases outside the gene matches: 9. DNA for the CDR3: TGTGCCAGCTCCCTACCGGGACAGGGGGGAAAGACCCAGTACTTC. Its translation is CASSLPGQGGKTQYF. The full variable domain, completed using reference TRBV18 and TRBJ2-5, is NAGVMQNPRHLVRRRGQEARLRCSPMKGHSHVYWYRQLPEEGLKFMVYLQKENIIDESGMPKERFSAEFPKEGPSILRIQQVVRGDSAAYFCASSLPGQGGKTQYFGPGTRLLVL.

The table lists this clonotype with many counts. The chain uses TRBV4-3 and TRBJ2-3; TRBD1 aligns across 9 bases. This CDR3 spans 18 amino acids. The germline gives CDR1 LGHNA, CDR2 YSLEER. The V gene end was trimmed by 1 base and the J gene end by 2 bases; junction bases not matched to a gene: 10. Written as DNA, the CDR3 is TGCGCCAGCAGCCAAGGAACCACCGGGACAGGGCCCACAGATACGCAGTATTTT. The encoded protein is CASSQGTTGTGPTDTQYF.

This clonotype was detected many times. The chain couples TRBV20-1 to TRBJ2-1; 7 bases agree with TRBD2. Germline CDR1 and CDR2: DFQATT and SNEGSKA (reference sequence). V lost 0 bases, J lost 0 bases, and 2 bases stayed unmatched. CDR3 size: 15 residues. The CDR3 sequence is CSARDLAVSYNEQFF. In DNA, the CDR3 is TGCAGTGCTAGAGATCTAGCGGTCTCCTACAATGAGCAGTTCTTC.

This clonotype was found many times. The rearrangement joins TRBV5-1 to TRBJ2-7, with D uncertain. The CDR3 is made up of 14 amino acids. Looked up from germline, CDR1 is SGHRS and CDR2 is YFSETQ. With 0 bases removed from V and 3 bases from J, the gap between germline ends came to 10 bases. This CDR3 is CASSLATNNYEQYF. As DNA, the CDR3 is TGCGCCAGCAGCTTGGCCACGAATAACTACGAGCAGTACTTC.

This clonotype showed up many times. This rearrangement joins TRBV5-1 to TRBJ2-5; D may be TRBD1 (5 bases). Trimming left V 4 bases short and J 2 bases short, with 12 bases between. The CDR3 runs 14 residues. Germline V lookup: CDR1 SGHRS, CDR2 YFSETQ. In DNA, the CDR3 is TGCGCCAGCAGCAACCCAGGGAAACAAGAGACCCAGTACTTC. It specifies CASSNPGKQETQYF.

This clonotype was counted many times. The gene calls are TRBV13 and TRBJ2-5; D gene uncertain. This CDR3 is built from 13 residues. V lost 1 base and J lost 4, with 7 bases in between. Germline loops: CDR1 PRHDT, CDR2 FYEKMQ (reference sequence). In DNA, the CDR3 is TGTGCCAGCAGCTTAGTTTCGCTAGAGACCCAGTACTTC. Its protein product is CASSLVSLETQYF.

The V and J genes are TRBV3-1 and TRBJ2-2, with 9 positions matching TRBD1. Trimming cost V 0 bases and J 5 bases; bases outside gene matches: 7. The V gene's germline CDR1 is LGHDT and CDR2 YNNKEL (reference sequence). The CDR3 is 17 amino acids. CDR3 nucleotide sequence: TGTGCCAGCAGCCAAGAGGGCCGGACAGGGGCGACCGGGGAGCTGTTTTTT. Translating gives CASSQEGRTGATGELFF.

This clonotype has only a few counts. The chain uses TRBV11-1 and TRBJ2-6; 9 bases align to TRBD1. There are 18 residues in the CDR3. Germline CDR1 and CDR2: SGHAT and FQDESV (reference sequence). The V segment lost 4 bases and the J segment 13 bases; nucleotides outside the gene matches: 20. The DNA of the CDR3 is TGTGCCAGCAGCTCGGAGACGGACCGGGGACAGGGCACCTATGTCCTGACTTTC. Amino acid sequence: CASSSETDRGQGTYVLTF.

The chain recombines TRBV10-3 with TRBJ2-1, with 8 bases matching TRBD1. The CDR3 contains 14 residues. With 6 bases clipped from V and 5 bases from J, the junction kept 6 bases outside the gene matches. Germline V CDR1 and CDR2: ENHRY, SYGVKD. The CDR3 loop is CAIRTTGGNNEQFF. The CDR3 region has the DNA TGTGCCATCAGGACCACAGGGGGAAACAATGAGCAGTTCTTC.

A note on this clonotype: Just one base apart from a much larger clone, this may be a read error. This chain uses TRBV5-5 with TRBJ2-3; D may correspond to TRBD1 or TRBD2 (7 bases each). Germline CDR1 SGHKS, CDR2 YYEKEE (reference sequence). The CDR3 totals 16 residues. Trimming removed 4 bases from V and 2 bases from J, with 17 bases in between. The CDR3 nucleotides read TGTGCCAGCAGCAACTCCAGGGGGGGCTACACAGATACGCAGTATTTT. This gives the protein CASSNSRGGYTDTQYF. Together with reference TRBV5-5 and TRBJ2-3, the CDR3 gives the full variable domain: DAGVTQSPTHLIKTRGQQVTLRCSPISGHKSVSWYQQVLGQGPQFIFQYYEKEERGRGNFPDRFSARQFPNYSSELNVNALLLGDSALYLCASSNSRGGYTDTQYFGPGTRLTVL.

This chain uses TRBV7-9 with TRBJ2-1; no definite D call. V lost 2 bases and J 2 bases, leaving 10 bases between the germline ends. CDR3 size: 15 residues. Germline CDR1 reads SEHNR; CDR2 reads FQNEAQ (reference sequence). The CDR3 DNA reads TGTGCCAGCAGCTTAAGACGGAGCGCCTACAATGAGCAGTTCTTC. Translating gives CASSLRRSAYNEQFF.

This clonotype was observed many times. The chain links TRBV20-1 to TRBJ1-1, with 10 bases matching TRBD1. J gave up 9 bases and V 5 bases, and 15 bases lay outside the gene matches. Germline V gene data show CDR1 as DFQATT and CDR2 as SNEGSKA (reference sequence). The length of the CDR3 is 15 residues. CDR3 nucleotides: TGCAGTGCTCCGAGACAGGGGGCGTCTTCAAACCAAGCTTTCTTT. Translation gives CSAPRQGASSNQAFF.

Many counts were recorded for this clonotype. The rearrangement links TRBV20-1 to TRBJ2-1; no clear D gene. Looked up from germline, CDR1 is DFQATT and CDR2 is SNEGSKA (reference sequence). CDR3 size: 14 residues. Trimming took off 5 bases at V and 0 bases at J, with 11 bases between the two ends. CDR3 residues: CSAVGSFSYNEQFF. For the CDR3, the DNA is TGCAGTGCTGTGGGCTCCTTCTCCTACAATGAGCAGTTCTTC.

This clonotype was counted ten times or more. CDR3 bases: TGTGCCAGCAGTTTAGTGGTCGGGGGGATCACAGATACGCAGTATTTT. This gives the protein CASSLVVGGITDTQYF. The rearrangement joins TRBV12-3 or TRBV12-4 to TRBJ2-3; the match to TRBD2 covers 7 bases. J lost 2 bases, V lost 1 base, and 6 bases had no gene match. This CDR3 spans 16 amino acids.